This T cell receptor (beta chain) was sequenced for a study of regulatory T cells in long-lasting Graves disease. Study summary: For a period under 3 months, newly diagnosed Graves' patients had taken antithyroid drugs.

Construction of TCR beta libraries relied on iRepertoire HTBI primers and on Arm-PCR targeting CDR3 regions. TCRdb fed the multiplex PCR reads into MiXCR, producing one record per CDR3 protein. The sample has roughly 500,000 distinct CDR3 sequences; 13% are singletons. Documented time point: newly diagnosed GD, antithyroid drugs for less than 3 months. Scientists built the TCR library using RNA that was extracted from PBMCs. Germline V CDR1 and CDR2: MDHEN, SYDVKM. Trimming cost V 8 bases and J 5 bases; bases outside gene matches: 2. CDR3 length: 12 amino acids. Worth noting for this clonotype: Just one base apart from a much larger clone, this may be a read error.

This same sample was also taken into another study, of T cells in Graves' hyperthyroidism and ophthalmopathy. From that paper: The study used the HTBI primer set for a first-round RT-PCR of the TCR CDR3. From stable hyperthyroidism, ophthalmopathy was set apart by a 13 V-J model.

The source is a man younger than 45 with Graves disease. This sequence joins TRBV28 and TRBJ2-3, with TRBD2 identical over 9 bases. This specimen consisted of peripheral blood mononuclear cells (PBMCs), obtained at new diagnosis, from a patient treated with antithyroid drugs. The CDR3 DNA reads TGTGCCAGCGCTAGCGGGAAAGATACGCAGTATTTT. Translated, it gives CASASGKDTQYF.